The clone carrying this T cell receptor (beta chain) was counted ten times or more. Its antigen is as yet unknown. The lymph nodes were axillary draining lymph nodes from breast cancer patients. One entry per CDR3 protein results from TCRdb running MiXCR on the multiplex PCR reads. The repertoire holds 200,000 or so distinct CDR3 sequences, with approximately 31% as singletons. This entry belongs to a study of breast tumors, draining lymph nodes, adjacent tissues. Overall study findings and caveats: Compared with lymph nodes, tumors were less diverse; compared with nontumor tissue, more. Tumor and nontumor repertoires were significantly more similar in luminal-like than in basal-like breast cancer. The data were judged consistent with most tumor T cells coming from lymph node and expanding in tumor. That most tumor T cells come from lymph nodes remained unproven.

Material for sequencing was axillary lymph node tissue. The source is a female donor with breast cancer. Some clones in this sample may be carry-over from other donors' samples.

This CDR3 is CAISDRGTNEKLFF. The CDR3 DNA sequence: TGTGCCATCAGTGACCGGGGAACTAATGAAAAACTGTTTTTT. The chain has TRBV10-3 and TRBJ1-4, with unresolved D. In germline, CDR1 is ENHRY, CDR2 SYGVKD. The CDR3 consists of 14 residues. V lost 3 bases, J lost 1 base, and 6 bases lay in between.